Sequencing of this T cell receptor (beta chain) was carried out in a study of post-analysis software for immune sequencing data. Study at large: Progressive-relapsing, secondary progressive and relapsing-remitting multiple sclerosis were among the disease courses included. Study-level points and caveats: Relative to controls, patients with multiple sclerosis showed significantly lower normalized Chao1 diversity. Roughly 5 TRBV segments (TRBV5-6, TRBV5-1 and TRBV20-1 among them) occurred more frequently in patients than in controls.

Carried by the TCR beta cDNA libraries were unique molecular identifiers. TCRdb re-analysed the PCR reads in MiXCR, keeping a single row per CDR3 protein. The sample lists around 250,000 distinct CDR3 sequences, approximately 34% occurring once. To note about this clonotype: What it binds is not known.

The CDR3 is made up of 15 amino acids. V dropped 4 bases and J dropped 4; count of bases not matched to a gene: 5. Germline CDR1 reads SGHRS; CDR2 reads YFSETQ. The chain recombines TRBV5-1 with TRBJ1-1; 12 nucleotides align to TRBD1. The sequence came from a girl aged 5 to 17 with multiple sclerosis. Sequenced sample: blood. The CDR3 nucleotides read TGCGCCAGCAGCGACCAGGGACAGGGGGCCACTGAAGCTTTCTTT. It codes for CASSDQGQGATEAFF.